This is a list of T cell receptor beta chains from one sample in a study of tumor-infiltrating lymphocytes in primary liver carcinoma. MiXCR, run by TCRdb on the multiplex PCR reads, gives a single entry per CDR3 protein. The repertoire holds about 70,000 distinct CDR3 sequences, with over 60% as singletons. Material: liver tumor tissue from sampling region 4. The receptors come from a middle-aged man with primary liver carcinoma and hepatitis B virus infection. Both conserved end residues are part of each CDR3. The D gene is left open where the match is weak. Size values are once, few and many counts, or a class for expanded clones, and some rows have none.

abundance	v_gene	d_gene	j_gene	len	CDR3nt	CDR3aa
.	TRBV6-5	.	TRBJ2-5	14	TGTGCCAGCACGTCAGGGGCCCTTCAAAAGACCCAGTACTTC	CASTSGALQKTQYF
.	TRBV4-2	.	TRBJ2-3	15	TGTGCCAGCAGCCAAGAAACGGGAAGCACAGATACGCACTATTTT	CASSQETGSTDTHYF
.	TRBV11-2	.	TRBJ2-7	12	TGTGTCAGCAGTGTAGCAGGCTACGAGCAGTACTTC	CVSSVAGYEQYF
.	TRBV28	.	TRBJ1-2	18	TGTACCAGCAGTTTGGCGGGGGACCACCCTACTTCTAACTATGGCTACACCTTC	CTSSLAGDHPTSNYGYTF
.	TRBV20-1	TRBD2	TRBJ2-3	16	TGCAGTGCCCCCGTAATAGGGCCTAGCGGGGCGGGTACGCAGTATTTT	CSAPVIGPSGAGTQYF
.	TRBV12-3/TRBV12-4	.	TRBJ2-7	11	TGTGCCATCAGCAACAGCTACGTGCAGTACTTC	CAISNSYVQYF
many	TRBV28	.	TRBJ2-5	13	TGTGCCAGCAATGGCCCCTCCAGGGAGACCCAGTACTTC	CASNGPSRETQYF
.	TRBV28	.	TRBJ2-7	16	TGTGCCGGCAGTTCCCCCGGTGGGAAGGGACGGTATGAGCAGTACTTC	CAGSSPGGKGRYEQYF
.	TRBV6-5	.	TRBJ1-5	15	TGTGCCAACAGTACAACAGGGAGAGGTAATCAGCCCCAGCATTTT	CANSTTGRGNQPQHF
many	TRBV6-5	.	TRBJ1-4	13	TGTGCCAGCAGCCTCACCAGGGATTGGGAACTGTTTTTT	CASSLTRDWELFF
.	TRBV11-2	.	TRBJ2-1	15	TGTGCCTCTGGGCAAGACAAGCCATCCTACAATGAGCAGTTCTTC	CASGQDKPSYNEQFF
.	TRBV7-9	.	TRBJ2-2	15	TGTGCCAGCAGCTTTGGAGGGGCGACCACCGGGGAGCTCTTCTTT	CASSFGGATTGELFF
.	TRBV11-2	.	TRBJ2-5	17	TGTGCCAGCAGCTTAGTCAGTGGGGGCAGCCGACAAGAGACCCGGTACTTC	CASSLVSGGSRQETRYF
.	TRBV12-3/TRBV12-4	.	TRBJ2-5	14	TGTGCCAGCAGTATAGATCGAGAGGAAGAGACCCAGTACTTC	CASSIDREEETQYF
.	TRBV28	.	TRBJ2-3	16	TGTGCCAGCATTTTATGGACAAGTACTAGCACAGATACGCAGTATTTT	CASILWTSTSTDTQYF
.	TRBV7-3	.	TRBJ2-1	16	TGTGCCAACAGCCTCCTACTGCCGACCGAAGGTTATGAGCAGTTCTTC	CANSLLLPTEGYEQFF
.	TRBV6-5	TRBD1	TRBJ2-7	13	TGTGTCAGTAACCGGGACAGGGGCTACGGGCAGTACTTC	CVSNRDRGYGQYF
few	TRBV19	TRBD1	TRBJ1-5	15	TGTGCCAGTAGGATACGGACAGGGGATAATCAGCCCCAGCATTTT	CASRIRTGDNQPQHF
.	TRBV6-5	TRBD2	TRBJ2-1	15	TGTGCCAGCAGTTACGGGAGCGGGAGCTATGATGAGCAGCTCTTC	CASSYGSGSYDEQLF
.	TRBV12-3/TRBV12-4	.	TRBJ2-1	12	TGTACCAGCAGCCGGTACAACAATGAGCAGTGCTTC	CTSSRYNNEQCF
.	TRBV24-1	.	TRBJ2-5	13	TGTGCCACCGGACGTACGGGAGAAGAGACCCAGTACTTC	CATGRTGEETQYF
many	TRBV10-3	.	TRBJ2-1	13	TGTGCCATCAGTACGACTAGTAACAATGAGCAGTTCTTC	CAISTTSNNEQFF
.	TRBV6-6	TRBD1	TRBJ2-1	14	TGTGCCAGTAGGGGACAGGGAAGTAAGGATGTGCAGTTCTTC	CASRGQGSKDVQFF
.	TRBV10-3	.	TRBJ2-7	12	TGTGCCATCAGTGAGTCGGCGGACGTGCAGTACTTT	CAISESADVQYF
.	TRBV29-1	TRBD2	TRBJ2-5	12	TGCAGCGCCGTCCCGGCGGGAGAGACCCACTACTTC	CSAVPAGETHYF
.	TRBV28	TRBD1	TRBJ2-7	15	TGTGTCAGCAGTCCGGGACAGGTCGGGACCTACGAGCAGTACTTC	CVSSPGQVGTYEQYF
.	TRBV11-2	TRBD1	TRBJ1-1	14	TGTGCAAGCAGCCTACAGGCAGGGGGCACTGAAGTTTTCTTT	CASSLQAGGTEVFF
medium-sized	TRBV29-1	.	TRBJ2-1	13	TGCAGCGTTGACGGGAAGTCCCACAGAGAGCAGTTCTTC	CSVDGKSHREQFF
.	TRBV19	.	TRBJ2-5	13	TGTGCCACCGTGTCTAGCAAGAGAGAGACCCAGTACTTC	CATVSSKRETQYF
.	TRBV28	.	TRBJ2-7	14	TGTGCAAGCCGTTTATCGCGTCAGTCCTACGAGCAGTACTTC	CASRLSRQSYEQYF
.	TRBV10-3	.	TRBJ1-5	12	TGTGTCACCAGTGAAGGCAGTCAGCCCCAGCATTTT	CVTSEGSQPQHF
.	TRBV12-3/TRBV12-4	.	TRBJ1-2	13	TGTGCCAGCAGTTTAGGGCAGGGTTATGGCTACGCCTTC	CASSLGQGYGYAF
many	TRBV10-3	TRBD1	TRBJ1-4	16	TGTGCCATCAGTGGCTCACCGGGACAGAGTAATGAAAAACTGTTTTTT	CAISGSPGQSNEKLFF
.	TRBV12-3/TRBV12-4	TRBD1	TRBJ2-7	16	TGTGGCAGCCTAGATCTGCTCCGGGACAGGGGAAGCGAGCAGTACTTC	CGSLDLLRDRGSEQYF
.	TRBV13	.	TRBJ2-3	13	TGTGCCAGCAGCCGAACTAGCATAGATATGCAGTATTTT	CASSRTSIDMQYF
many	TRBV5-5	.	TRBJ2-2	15	TGTGCCAGCAGCTTTTTAGGGGGAAACACCGGGGAGCTGTTTTTT	CASSFLGGNTGELFF
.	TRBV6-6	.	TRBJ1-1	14	TGTGCCAGCAGTTACGCCATTGCGACCACTGAAGCTTTCTTT	CASSYAIATTEAFF
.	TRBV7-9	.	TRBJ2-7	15	TGTGCTAGCAGCAAGCGGTGGAGACAGAACTACGAGCAGTACTTC	CASSKRWRQNYEQYF
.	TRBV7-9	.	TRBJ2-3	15	TGTGTCAGCAGCTTACGGTCTAGTAGAACAGATACGCAGTATTTT	CVSSLRSSRTDTQYF
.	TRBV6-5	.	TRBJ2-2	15	TGTGCCAGCAGCTTGGGGCGGGTGGACACAGGGGAGCTGTTTTTT	CASSLGRVDTGELFF
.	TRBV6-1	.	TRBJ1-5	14	TGTGCCAGTAGTGCAGGTGATAGCAATCGGCCCCAGCATTTT	CASSAGDSNRPQHF
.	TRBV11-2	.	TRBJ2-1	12	TGTCTCAGCAGCCCTGAGTACAATGAGCAGTTCTTC	CLSSPEYNEQFF
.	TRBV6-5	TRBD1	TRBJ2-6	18	TGTGCCGGCAGTCCTTGGACAGGGATGAAAGCTGGGGTCAATGTCCTGACTTTC	CAGSPWTGMKAGVNVLTF
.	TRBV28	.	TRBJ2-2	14	TGTGTCAGCCTCGGGGGGCAGGGAGCCGGGGATCTGTTTTTT	CVSLGGQGAGDLFF
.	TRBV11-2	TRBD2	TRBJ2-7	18	TGTGCCAGCAGCTTACCCATTGGACTAGCGGGAGGGGGGTACAAGCAGTACTTC	CASSLPIGLAGGGYKQYF
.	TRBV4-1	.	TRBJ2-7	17	TGCGCCAGCAGCCAAGATGGTGGGAAGGGGACCCCCTACGAGCAGTACTTC	CASSQDGGKGTPYEQYF
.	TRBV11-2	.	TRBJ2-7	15	TGTGTCAGCAGCCAATATTCGGGAGTAGGCTACGAGCAGTACTTC	CVSSQYSGVGYEQYF
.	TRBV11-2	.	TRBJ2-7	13	TGTGCCAGCAACTTAAGTGAGCTGGCGTTGCAGTACTTC	CASNLSELALQYF
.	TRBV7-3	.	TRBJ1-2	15	TGTGCCAGCAGCTTAACAGATTTAACGGACTATGGCTACACCTTC	CASSLTDLTDYGYTF
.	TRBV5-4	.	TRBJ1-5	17	TGTGCCAGTAGCTCCGGACTAGCGGGAGTAAGCACAGATACGCAGCATTTT	CASSSGLAGVSTDTQHF
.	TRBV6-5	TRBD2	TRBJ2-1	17	TGTGCCAGCAGTTACTTTTCCGGGACTAGCGGCTACAATGGACAGTTCTTC	CASSYFSGTSGYNGQFF
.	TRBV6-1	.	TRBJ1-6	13	TGTGCCGGCATGGAGCCCTATAATTCACCCCTCCACTTT	CAGMEPYNSPLHF
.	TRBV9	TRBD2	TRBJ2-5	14	TGTGCCAGCAGCGTAGTGGGACTACAAGAGACCCAGTACTTC	CASSVVGLQETQYF
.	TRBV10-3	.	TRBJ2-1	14	TGTGTCATCAGTGGTCCGACAGGCTGCAATGAGCAGTTCTTC	CVISGPTGCNEQFF
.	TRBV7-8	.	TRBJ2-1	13	TGTGCCAGCACTCACCAAGGAGGGGCTGATCAGTTCTTC	CASTHQGGADQFF